The source of this T cell receptor (beta chain) is a study of STAT5B mutations in CD4+ large granular lymphocyte leukemia. The study, taken as a whole, reports: Main leukemic clonotypes were patient-specific, but about 25% appeared at low frequency elsewhere. TRBV06-family usage was enriched in top patient clones (8/27) versus controls (2/35).

Sequencing was at survey level. The method was immunoSEQ multiplex PCR; TCRdb's version includes in-frame clones alone and lacks a portion of them. The repertoire holds over 20,000 clones, 81% seen once, with 0.25% to 0.35% in the top ten. Concerning this clone: Antigen unknown.

V was pared by 4 bases and J by 11 bases, with 12 bases between. The length of the CDR3 is 12 residues. The germline V gene encodes CDR1 LNHDA and CDR2 SQIVND (reference sequence). The gene calls are TRBV19 and TRBJ1-5; D gene uncertain. The receptor was isolated from a human donor in good health. Sequenced material: CD4+ T cells from blood buffy coats. The CDR3, as DNA: TGTGCCAGTAGTACCTTCAGGAGGGCCCAGCATTTT. Its protein is CASSTFRRAQHF.